This entry describes one TCR beta chain. The record originates from a study of shared clonotypes between healthy human individuals. The germline V gene has CDR1 KGHSH and CDR2 LQKENI. J was trimmed by 2 bases and V by 5 bases; bases with no gene match: 8. This CDR3 spans 15 amino acids. The data were produced by immunoSEQ multiplex PCR, yet TCRdb's version contains in-frame clones alone and is incomplete. The sample shows 1.4 million to 1.5 million clones, roughly 96% of them seen only once. This TCR was recovered from a man younger than 40 in good health. Source material: naive CD4+ T cells sorted from blood. Subset indicated: CD45RA+ positively selected. The chain combines TRBV18 with TRBJ2-7; 8 bases line up with TRBD1. The CDR3 region has the DNA TGTGCCAGCTCAGGCAGGGACAGGAGTGCCTACGAGCAGTACTTC. Residues: CASSGRDRSAYEQYF.